Included here is one TCR beta chain sequence, with context. Its antigen is undetermined. This CDR3 region has 15 residues. The trim removed 3 bases at V and 1 base at J, leaving 1 base unmatched. Germline V gene data show CDR1 as SGHRS and CDR2 as YFSETQ. The data derive from a study of vaccination effects on CD4 cells after COVID-19. Repertoires were generated with immunoSEQ multiplex PCR, while TCRdb's copy carries only in-frame clones and drops some. The table has tens of thousands of clones, approximately 82% seen once. Antigen-specific CD4+ T cell clonotypes were called by their expansion after viral peptide-pool culture in ViraFEST. Subsequent to a culture period of 10 days, CD4+ T cells were isolated. Two-dose BNT162b2 or mRNA-1273 vaccination was given to participants.

Sequences were derived from CD4+ T cells from PBMCs cultured with HCoV-NL63 spike peptides, sampled after COVID-19 vaccination. The chain combines TRBV5-1 with TRBJ2-6; 7 positions match TRBD1. The source of this sequence is a human donor who received a COVID-19 vaccine. Some clones in this sample may be carry-over from other donors' samples. CDR3 DNA sequence: TGCGCCAGCAGCTCACAGGGGTCTGGGGCCAACGTCCTGACTTTC. Translated, it gives CASSSQGSGANVLTF.